This T cell receptor beta chain came from a study of T-cell memory formation after mild COVID-19 (dated by TCRdb to the early 2020s). A note on the overall study: Most TCR sequence clusters were specific to one of the two donors. The cohort comprised two young, previously healthy adult volunteers, one female and one male. In two donors, T-cell clones that expanded and contracted after mild COVID-19 were followed by sequencing TCRalpha and TCRbeta repertoires longitudinally.

Sequenced using an Illumina NovaSeq 6000. Using 5'RACE with constant-segment primers, TCRalpha and TCRbeta cDNA libraries were constructed, with sample barcodes and unique molecular identifiers added in the process. Trizol reagent was used to extract RNA from every sample. Libraries were amplified in two PCR steps, with a second sample barcode and Illumina TruSeq adapters added in the second step. Sequencing of libraries was performed on an Illumina NovaSeq with 2 x 150 bp paired-end reads. Per the source publication's procedure: Demultiplexing of reads and collapsing into UMI-guided consensus sequences were performed with migec v1.2.7. With mixcr v2.1.11, UMI consensuses were aligned to TRA and TRB V and J templates and assembled into clonotypes. Clonotypes were classified as expanded or contracted when called significant by both edgeR and NoisET, with noise models trained on biological replicates. For edgeR calls, the thresholds were a false discovery rate-adjusted p below 0.01 and a log2 fold-change of 1. As an exploratory analysis of dynamics, PCA with hierarchical clustering was applied to max-normalized trajectories of the 1000 most abundant clonotypes. Each responding clone was given a CD4 or CD8 phenotype based on the CD4+ and CD8+ repertoires, which had been sequenced separately. TCRdb reworked the public reads: Q25 trimming with fastp, MiXCR clone assembly, productive beta chains retained. Identical CDR3 protein sequences are pooled into one entry, listed with their most common genes and DNA. The V and J calls shown here were made by TCRdb, not taken from the authors' results. In all, the sample holds fewer than 700,000 distinct CDR3 sequences, and approximately 19% of those were seen once. Approximately 12% of the sample rests with the top ten.

The CDR3, cysteine through phenylalanine, is 16 amino acids long. Left in the record is the CDR3 DNA by itself, 48 bases read in frame from the first base. For this chain, trimming is 2 bases at the V end and 7 bases at the J end, and the number of junction bases without a gene match is 11. The germline V gene gives CDR1 as SGHVS and CDR2 as FNYEAQ. This clonotype was picked up a small number of times. Its recognized antigen is unknown. No base qualities exist here, and no much larger clone lies one base off it. The paper as a whole reports these results and caveats: Contracting CD4+ clones appeared mostly in the CM and EM memory subsets, whereas CD8+ clones were enriched in EMRA. The study covered only a couple of mild cases, and larger cohorts including severe cases with pre-infection samples were considered necessary. SARS-CoV-2 specificity of the second-wave clones peaking on day 37 was not confirmed. Some responding clones were detected in pre-infection memory, which suggested that pre-existing cross-reactive memory T cells had joined the SARS-CoV-2 response. Balanced CD4/CD8 phenotypes were observed for clones contracting from day 15 to 85, whereas a bias towards CD4+ was observed for a second wave of clones expanding from day 15 to 37.

Ficoll-Paque density gradient centrifugation was used to isolate PBMCs. Sequencing was performed on PBMCs or a T cell subset sorted from them (not recorded which). Rearrangement joined TRBV7-6 to TRBJ2-5, and 9 junction bases match TRBD1. The sequence came from an adult woman who had mild COVID-19 (a few samples of this study predate the infection). The sample titles of this study are shuffled in the database, so cell type and time point are left out; the donor was told from shared clones. The DNA sequence is given as TGTGCCAGCAGCTTAATAGGGACAGGGAATGTTGTGACCCAGTACTTC. The translation is CASSLIGTGNVVTQYF. With the portions outside the CDR3 filled from the reference TRBV7-6 and TRBJ2-5 genes, the complete variable region becomes GAGVSQSPRYKVTKRGQDVALRCDPISGHVSLYWYRQALGQGPEFLTYFNYEAQQDKSGLPNDRFSAERPEGSISTLTIQRTEQRDSAMYRCASSLIGTGNVVTQYFGPGTRLLVL.